Included here is one T cell receptor (beta chain) sequence, with context. Its specificity is not known. A junction boundary mismatches the germline segment, possibly from a read error. Germline CDR1 and CDR2: DFQATT and SNEGSKA (reference sequence). The CDR3 sequence is 15 residues long. The sample comes from a study of blood T cells in healthy people across ages. Study-level findings and limits: Unknown CMV status may confound age-related changes in expanded clones. Diversity estimates drawn from one million T cells were deemed underestimates. In older individuals, TCR beta diversity per million T cells was lower, falling roughly linearly with age.

A second PCR, run for 7 to 11 cycles, used a sample-barcoded 5' primer plus a J-beta primer mix. One entry per CDR3 protein, called by TCRdb with MiXCR from the 5' RACE reads. The sample records about 620,000 distinct CDR3 sequences, around 50% being singletons. The chain joins TRBV20-1 to TRBJ2-7; 9 nucleotides line up with TRBD1. The sequencing sample was made of blood. This receptor was obtained from a woman older than 75 in good health. CDR3: CSARDSGTGTYEQYF. The CDR3 DNA reads as TGTAGTGCTAGAGATTCGGGGACAGGGACCTACGAGCAGTACTTC.